This T cell receptor beta chain emerged from a study of T cells in Graves' hyperthyroidism and ophthalmopathy. On the study more broadly: Blood from the periphery was taken at initial diagnosis, before any treatment. The study, taken as a whole, reports: Blood also showed most of the thyroid clonotypes that were expanded above 0.001.

The CDR3 regions of TCR beta were amplified from RNA transcripts. HTBI primers were used for first-round RT-PCR of the TCR CDR3. From the multiplex PCR reads, TCRdb called clonotypes with MiXCR, one entry per CDR3 protein. This table holds more than 300,000 distinct CDR3 sequences, roughly 15% found once. This clonotype has only one observation. Its antigen is unidentified. Not enrolled were patients with uncontrolled infection, other autoimmune disease, pregnancy or lactation. Trimming took 0 bases from V and 5 from J, leaving 13 bases between them. The CDR3 contains 15 residues. Germline loops: CDR1 LGHDT, CDR2 YNNKEL (reference sequence).

This receptor was identified in a woman aged 25 to 39 with Graves' ophthalmopathy. Sequenced material: blood. The rearrangement uses TRBV3-1 and TRBJ1-2; D ambiguous. CDR3 nucleotide sequence: TGTGCCAGCAGCCAAGATCCAGCGGCGAGTTATGGCTACACCTTC. It is translated as CASSQDPAASYGYTF.